This T cell receptor (beta chain) appears in the sequencing data of a study of T cell responses to AZD1222 COVID-19 vaccine. Study-level background: Second-dose intervals of approximately 4 or approximately 12 weeks were pooled.

In regard to this clone: What it recognizes is unknown.

Trimming cost V 2 bases and J 1 base, with 5 bases left between them. The germline V gene encodes CDR1 SEHNR and CDR2 FQNEAQ (reference sequence). This CDR3 has 13 amino acids. Produced via immunoSEQ multiplex PCR; TCRdb's table is partial and in-frame only. Here the sample spans just under 95,000 clones, roughly 93% being singletons. General study points: Close to half of spike-specific TCRs reportedly recognize unmutated variant regions. Spike-specific TCR depth and breadth grew after two AZD1222 doses. Donors, mostly white British, included more females; clonal diversity was possibly underestimated.

The material sequenced was peripheral blood, taken on day 0 of AZD1222 vaccination. The chain combines TRBV7-9 with TRBJ1-1; D call uncertain. This sequence originates from an adult in good health. The CDR3 sequence: CASSLSRNTEAFF. The CDR3 nucleotides read TGTGCCAGCAGCTTATCGAGGAACACTGAAGCTTTCTTT.